This T cell receptor (beta chain) was found in a study of Graves' ophthalmopathy and Graves' hyperthyroidism. The CDR3 runs 12 residues. CDR1 is ENHRY, CDR2 SYGVKD, per germline. The V gene lost 0 bases and the J gene lost 9 bases, with 9 bases spanning the gap. For repertoire sequencing, the TCR beta CDR3 regions were amplified from RNA transcripts. An initial RT-PCR round employing HTBI primers preceded a second-round multiplex PCR. TCRdb fed the multiplex PCR reads into MiXCR, producing one record per CDR3 protein. In the table there are 650,000 to 900,000 distinct CDR3 sequences, approximately 40% of which are singletons. This clonotype is a singleton in its sample.

This chain connects TRBV10-3 to TRBJ2-7; D remains ambiguous. Sequenced: peripheral blood. The clonotype originates from an adult man with Graves' ophthalmopathy. The CDR3 spells CAISESGNWQYF. CDR3 sequence (DNA): TGTGCCATCAGTGAGTCGGGCAACTGGCAGTACTTC.